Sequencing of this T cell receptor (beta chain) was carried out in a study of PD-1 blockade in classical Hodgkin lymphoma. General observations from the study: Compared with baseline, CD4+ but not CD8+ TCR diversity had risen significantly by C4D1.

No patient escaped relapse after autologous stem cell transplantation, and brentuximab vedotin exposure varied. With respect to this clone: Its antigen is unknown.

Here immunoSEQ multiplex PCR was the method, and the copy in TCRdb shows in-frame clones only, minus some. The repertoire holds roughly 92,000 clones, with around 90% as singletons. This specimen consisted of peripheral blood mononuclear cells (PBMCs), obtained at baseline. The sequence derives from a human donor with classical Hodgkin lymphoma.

CDR3 sequence reads: CASIDGTFGNQPQHF. In DNA form, the CDR3 reads TGTGCCAGCATTGACGGGACATTCGGCAATCAGCCCCAGCATTTT. This chain links TRBV28 with TRBJ1-5; the D gene is possibly TRBD1 (6 bases). Trimming cost V 7 bases and J 2 bases, with 15 bases left between them. CDR3 length equals 15 residues. The germline V gene has CDR1 MDHEN and CDR2 SYDVKM.